The T cell receptor beta chain described here comes from a study of shared clonotypes between healthy human individuals. For the study at large: There were three CD4 naive, three CD4 memory, two CD8 naive and one CD8 memory plates per donor.

Overall study findings and caveats: Among donors, clonotype sharing was expected to be affected by sequencing depth.

The V and J ends lost 0 bases and 11 bases respectively, with 11 bases between them. The length of the CDR3 is 14 residues. Germline CDR1 is LGHNA and CDR2 is YSLEER. About this clone itself: Its antigen is as yet unknown.

Original processing notes: Filtering was not the same, since immunoSEQ gave junction-only sequences without quality scores. TCRdb's table, derived via immunoSEQ multiplex PCR, lists solely in-frame clones and lacks some. From that table come the V and J calls and clone size; the DNA was used to work out D and trimming. The sample holds 2 million or so clones, roughly 95% seen once. The sequence was collected from a man younger than 30 in good health. The chain couples TRBV4-3 to TRBJ1-6; D ambiguous. The material sequenced was naive CD4+ T cells sorted from blood. Described subset: CD45RA+ positively selected. In DNA, the CDR3 is TGCGCCAGCAGCCAAGAAAGGGCCTCAGCACCCCTCCACTTT. As protein: CASSQERASAPLHF.